This T cell receptor (beta chain) was retrieved from a study of beta chain features in type 1 diabetes. Study context: Cells sorted and examined across all samples totaled over 95 million.

Germline V gene lookup returns CDR1 SGHTA and CDR2 FQGNSA. This CDR3 has 16 amino acids. The trim removed 1 base at V and 5 bases at J, leaving 7 bases unmatched. CD4+ cells of the naive, central memory, regulatory and stem cell-like memory types were sorted via CD45RO/CCR7/CD25/CD127/CD95/CD27. The authors reverse transcribed all of the isolated RNA, so sequencing captured expressed TCRB transcripts. Sequenced by immunoSEQ multiplex PCR; TCRdb stores in-frame clones only, minus some. The sample carries 850,000 to 900,000 clones, about a sixth recorded once. Material for sequencing was naive CD4+ T cells from blood. This receptor was taken from a woman aged 18 to 35 in good health. The rearrangement links TRBV7-2 to TRBJ2-5; TRBD1 aligns across 10 bases. The CDR3 loop reads CASSLGSGQGFETQYF. The DNA of the CDR3 is TGTGCCAGCAGCTTAGGGTCGGGACAGGGGTTCGAGACCCAGTACTTC.